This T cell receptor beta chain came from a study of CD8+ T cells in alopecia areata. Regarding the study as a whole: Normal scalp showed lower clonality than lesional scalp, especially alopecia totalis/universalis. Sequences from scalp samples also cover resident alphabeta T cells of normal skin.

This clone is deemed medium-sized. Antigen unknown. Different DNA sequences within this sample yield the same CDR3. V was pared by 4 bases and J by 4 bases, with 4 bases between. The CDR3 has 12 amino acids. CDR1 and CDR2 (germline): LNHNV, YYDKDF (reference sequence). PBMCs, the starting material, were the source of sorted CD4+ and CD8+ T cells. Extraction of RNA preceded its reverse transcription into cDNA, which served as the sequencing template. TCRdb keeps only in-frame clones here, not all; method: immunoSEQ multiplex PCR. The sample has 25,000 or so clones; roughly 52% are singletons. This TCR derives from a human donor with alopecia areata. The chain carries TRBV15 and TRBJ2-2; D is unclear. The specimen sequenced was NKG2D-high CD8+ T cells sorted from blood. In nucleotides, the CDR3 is TGTGCCACCAGCACTCGCACCGGGGAGCTGTTTTTT. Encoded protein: CATSTRTGELFF.